This T cell receptor (beta chain) was profiled in a study of T cells in Graves' hyperthyroidism and ophthalmopathy. Study-wide results and caveats: The model identified upcoming ophthalmopathy a median approximately six months ahead of onset. Researchers found most expanded thyroid clonotypes above 0.001 in blood as well.

The CDR3 extends over 15 amino acids. V was pared by 6 bases and J by 8 bases, with 14 bases of the junction left unmatched. Germline V gene lookup returns CDR1 MDHEN and CDR2 SYDVKM. RNA transcripts gave rise to amplified TCR beta CDR3 regions. First-round RT-PCR of the TCR CDR3 relied on the HTBI primer set. TCRdb passed the multiplex PCR reads through MiXCR, listing each CDR3 protein once. The sample includes approximately 510,000 distinct CDR3 sequences, about 46% seen only once; the top ten take about 40%. A remark on this clonotype: Its antigen is still unknown.

The chain couples TRBV28 to TRBJ1-2; TRBD1 aligns across 8 bases. This TCR was sampled from an adult woman with Graves' disease, either hyperthyroidism or ophthalmopathy (not recorded which). Specimen: peripheral blood or thyroid tissue (not recorded which). The CDR3 spells CASSRPRDRGWGYTF. The CDR3 nucleotides read TGTGCCAGCAGCCGCCCACGAGACAGGGGTTGGGGCTACACCTTC.